One and the same sample provided the 10 T cell receptor beta chains below, sequenced in a study of regulatory T cells in long-lasting Graves disease. Through Arm-PCR of CDR3 regions and iRepertoire HTBI primers, TCR beta libraries were built. TCRdb called the multiplex PCR reads again in MiXCR, with one record for every CDR3 protein. The profile shows 350,000 to 500,000 distinct CDR3 sequences, 21% of them singletons. Time point reported: persistent/refractory GD, antithyroid drugs over 5 years with positive TRAb. The TCR library was made from RNA that had been extracted from PBMCs in TRIzol. This sample comprised peripheral blood mononuclear cells (PBMCs), obtained when the disease was refractory, from a patient treated with antithyroid drugs. Receptors originate from a female donor with Graves disease.

The chain is built from TRBV7-9 and TRBJ2-5; possibly TRBD2 for D (7 bases). The germline V gene has CDR1 SEHNR and CDR2 FQNEAQ (reference sequence). V gave up 5 bases and J gave up 3 bases, with 13 bases separating them. The CDR3 covers 14 residues. DNA for the CDR3: TGTGCCAGCAGCCGGGGGCTAGCGGAAGAGACCCAGTACTTC. Its translation: CASSRGLAEETQYF.

With respect to this clonotype: One junction end does not reproduce the germline sequence, and a read error may be involved. J is TRBJ1-4 and V is TRBV7-2, with D uncertain. The CDR3 is 15 residues long. Germline-derived CDR1 and CDR2 are SGHTA and FQGNSA. The CDR3 sequence is CAGSLEGRINEKLFF. Written as DNA, the CDR3 is TGTGCCGGCAGCTTAGAGGGCAGGATAAATGAAAAACTGTTTTTT.

The V call is TRBV7-2, the J call TRBJ2-3; D is unresolved. V gave up 7 bases and J gave up 0 bases, with 11 bases separating them. The germline gives CDR1 SGHTA, CDR2 FQGNSA. This CDR3 spans 14 amino acids. CDR3 DNA sequence: TGTGCCAGCATGAGCGCCGCTAGCACAGATACGCAGTATTTT. Translating gives CASMSAASTDTQYF.

V usage is TRBV6-1 and J usage is TRBJ2-7, with 7 bases that match TRBD1. The ends lost 5 bases at V and 5 bases at J; junction bases unmatched: 12. Germline loops: CDR1 MNHNS, CDR2 SASEGT. The CDR3 is 15 residues long. CDR3 in DNA: TGTGCCAGCAGTCGCGGACAGGATGAACTAAACGAGCAGTACTTC. Its protein is CASSRGQDELNEQYF.

This clonotype was recorded many times. The chain joins TRBV10-3 to TRBJ1-6; D perhaps matches TRBD1 (6 bases). V shed 6 bases and J shed 10 bases, with 13 bases lying between them. This CDR3 has 13 residues. The V gene's germline CDR1 is ENHRY and CDR2 SYGVKD. The CDR3, as DNA: TGTGCCATCAGGGGGGGGCAGGGGTCACCCCTCCACTTT. This sequence encodes CAIRGGQGSPLHF.

This clonotype occurred many times. The chain has TRBV28 and TRBJ2-2; TRBD1 aligns across 9 bases. J lost 1 base, V lost 6 bases, and 6 bases had no gene match. The CDR3 is 16 residues long. Germline CDR1 and CDR2: MDHEN and SYDVKM. The DNA for the CDR3 is TGTGCCAGCAGGAACCCGGGACAGGGGAACACCGGGGAGCTGTTTTTT. It yields the protein CASRNPGQGNTGELFF.

The genes are TRBV9 and TRBJ2-7, with 10 bases aligning to TRBD1. Per germline, CDR1 SGDLS and CDR2 YYNGEE. V dropped 0 bases and J dropped 3; count of bases not matched to a gene: 3. The CDR3 totals 15 residues. The CDR3 nucleotides read TGTGCCAGCAGCGTAGGGACAGGGGGGGTCTACGAGCAGTACTTC. Amino acid sequence: CASSVGTGGVYEQYF.

This clonotype was detected a few times. The chain is built from TRBV11-2 and TRBJ2-2; D unresolved. Trimming shortened V by 1 base and J by 6 bases, and 9 bases separated the two germline ends. This CDR3 has 14 residues. Germline CDR1 and CDR2: SGHAT and FQNNGV. The DNA for the CDR3 is TGTGCCAGCAGCTTAGTTCTCGGGCCCGGGGAGCTGTTTTTT. Residues: CASSLVLGPGELFF.

With respect to this clonotype: A much more abundant neighbour one base away suggests this may be a read error. The rearrangement uses TRBV2 and TRBJ2-5; 9 bases align to TRBD1. Germline CDR1 and CDR2: SNHLY and FYNNEI. This CDR3 is built from 14 residues. Losses at the gene ends were 4 bases for V and 5 bases for J; bases not matched to a gene: 5. CDR3 sequence: CASSAGQGRETQYF. The DNA for the CDR3 is TGTGCCAGCAGTGCCGGACAGGGGCGGGAGACCCAGTACTTC. The full variable domain, rest sourced from reference TRBV2 and TRBJ2-5, is EPEVTQTPSHQVTQMGQEVILRCVPISNHLYFYWYRQILGQKVEFLVSFYNNEISEKSEIFDDQFSVERPDGSNFTLKIRSTKLEDSAMYFCASSAGQGRETQYFGPGTRLLVL.

This clonotype was counted only a few times. This sequence joins TRBV20-1 and TRBJ1-1, with D uncertain. Germline V gene data show CDR1 as DFQATT and CDR2 as SNEGSKA (reference sequence). Trimming took off 1 base at V and 5 bases at J, with 14 bases between the two ends. The length of the CDR3 is 14 residues. The CDR3 loop reads CSARVPSTFTEAFF. CDR3 coding DNA: TGCAGTGCTAGAGTTCCTTCGACTTTTACTGAAGCTTTCTTT.